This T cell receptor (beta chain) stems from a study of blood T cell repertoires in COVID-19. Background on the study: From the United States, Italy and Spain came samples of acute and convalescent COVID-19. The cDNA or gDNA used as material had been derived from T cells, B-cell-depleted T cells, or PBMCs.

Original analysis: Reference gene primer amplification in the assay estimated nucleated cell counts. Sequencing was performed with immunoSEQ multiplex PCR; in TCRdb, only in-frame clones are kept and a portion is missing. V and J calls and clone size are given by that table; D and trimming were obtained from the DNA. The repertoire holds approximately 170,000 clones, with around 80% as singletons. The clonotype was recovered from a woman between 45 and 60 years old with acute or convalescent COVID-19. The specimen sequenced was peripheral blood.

Here the CDR3 reads CASSLAPGYGELFF. The CDR3 bases are TGTGCCAGCAGCTTAGCGCCAGGGTACGGGGAGCTGTTTTTT. The genes are TRBV7-2 and TRBJ2-2; TRBD1 might be the D (5 bases). CDR1 SGHTA and CDR2 FQGNSA come from the germline V gene. CDR3 length: 14 residues. The V gene lost 0 bases and the J gene lost 7 bases, with 9 bases spanning the gap.